This TCR beta chain was captured in a study of CD8+CD57+ T cells in acquired aplastic anemia. Looking at the study overall: 3 to 4 ug was the average amount of DNA from sorted CD4+ and CD8+ cells. There were 10 million to 12 million reads, on average, for CD4+ cells from healthy donors.

Researchers used genomic DNA as the template to profile TCR beta VDJ and CDR3. TCRdb recomputed calls from the reads with MiXCR, one row per CDR3 protein. The sample consists of about 220,000 distinct CDR3 sequences, 34% of them appearing once. Study observations and caveats: Shared by patients and controls, some 29 CD8+ CDR3s were abundant in patients.

This clonotype was seen repeatedly, ten times or more. Its antigen is not known. This CDR3 region has 14 residues. The ends lost 9 bases at V and 8 bases at J; junction bases unmatched: 12. CDR1 is SNHLY and CDR2 is FYNNEI in the germline V gene. The sample comprised sorted CD4+, CD8+, or CD8+CD57+ T cells (not recorded which) from PBMCs. The TCR comes from a human donor in good health, serving as a control. The V gene is TRBV2, the J gene TRBJ1-2; 10 bases are shared with TRBD1. CDR3 in amino acids: CASQRYGTGEGYTF. CDR3 sequence (DNA): TGTGCCAGTCAACGATACGGGACAGGGGAAGGCTACACCTTC. Using reference TRBV2 and TRBJ1-2 for the parts outside the CDR3, the full variable domain is EPEVTQTPSHQVTQMGQEVILRCVPISNHLYFYWYRQILGQKVEFLVSFYNNEISEKSEIFDDQFSVERPDGSNFTLKIRSTKLEDSAMYFCASQRYGTGEGYTFGSGTRLTVV.